This TCR beta chain was captured in a study of PD-1 blockade in classical Hodgkin lymphoma (dated by TCRdb to 2018 to 2020). With regard to the full study: Nivolumab dosing was 3 mg/kg intravenously every 2 weeks, continuing until either disease progression or unacceptable toxicity. The study used CyTOF and TCR beta sequencing to define a peripheral blood immune signature of response to PD-1 blockade in classical Hodgkin lymphoma. The research as a whole found: Baseline TCR diversity was reported to be lower in newly diagnosed patients than in healthy donors, and even lower in relapsed/refractory patients. The study was limited to a single clinical trial cohort, and causes of repertoire differences, possibly disease activity or prior therapy, remained undefined. Patients starting nivolumab less than 1 year after ASCT had lower diversity and were excluded from later analyses to avoid confounding by immune reconstitution. By C4D1, a significant rise was seen in CD4+ TCR diversity but not in CD8+ TCR diversity (p=0.0027 vs p=0.16), and the rise was most apparent among complete responders (p=0.02). Trial patients with a complete response had baseline diversity similar to that of newly diagnosed patients, while partial responders and progressors had significantly lower diversity.

In the germline V gene, CDR1 corresponds to SQVTM and CDR2 to ANQGSEA. The CDR3 measures 15 amino acids from cysteine to phenylalanine. The entry retains the CDR3 DNA only, 45 bases that are in frame from base 1. V trim: 6 bases; J trim: 8 bases; unmatched bases: 9. The Qiagen DNeasy kit was used to extract genomic DNA both from unsorted PBMCs and from the negatively selected CD4+ and CD8+ fractions. TCR beta CDR3 regions were subjected to amplification by immunoSEQ multiplex PCR with primers that anneal to V and J segments. A synthetic immune receptor repertoire was used to minimize amplification bias, and any remaining bias was removed computationally after sequencing. Per the authors' processing: Repertoire diversity was quantified as the Shannon entropy index using custom Python scripts. Unsorted, CD4+ and CD8+ repertoires were examined separately, except in combined analyses, for which CD4+ and CD8+ sequences were merged in silico. A clone counted as expanded when the clone's frequency after treatment rose at least 2-fold relative to C1D1, and clones undetected at baseline were given a pseudocount of 0.5. Singleton clones were defined as clones with 0 or 1 copy at C1D1, and non-singleton clones were defined as clones with 2 or more copies. Clones expanded in unsorted samples were assigned a CD4+, CD8+ or unknown annotation through matching of protein sequences in sorted samples from the same patient. Wilcoxon tests on paired samples were used to test diversity changes from C1D1 to C4D1. Held by TCRdb, this immuneACCESS table contains in-frame sequences only and omits some clones. Under half of the omission traces to an unresolved V gene where checked; the cause of the rest is unknown. Clonal size and the V and J genes are those of that table, whereas D and trimming came from the DNA. Here the sample has approximately 160,000 clones; 78% occur a single time. The top ten constitute about 9% of the sample.

The sample's time point label, decoded: cycle 2 day 1 (C2D1) of nivolumab. Relapse after autologous stem cell transplantation had occurred in all trial patients, and cohorts A, B and C were distinguished by prior brentuximab vedotin exposure. The trial cohort was composed of around 60 patients with relapsed/refractory classical Hodgkin lymphoma, for whom complete response, partial response or progressive disease was recorded as best overall response. Trial patients were treated with single-agent nivolumab in the multi-cohort phase II CheckMate 205 trial. An independent review committee assessed best overall response by applying the 2007 International Working Group response criteria. Trial PBMCs were collected just before the start of nivolumab (C1D1) and during therapy at cycle 2 day 1 and cycle 4 day 1. After peripheral blood was drawn into 8 mL Vacutainer Cell Preparation Tubes, PBMCs were isolated by centrifugation and then cryopreserved.

As regards this clone: It lacks a known antigen. Base quality data are lacking; no much larger clone is found one base away.

The input for sequencing was peripheral blood mononuclear cells (PBMCs), taken before the second cycle of nivolumab. This receptor was identified in a human donor with classical Hodgkin lymphoma. Recombination linked TRBV29-1 to TRBJ2-1; 14 nucleotides in the junction match TRBD2. Here the CDR3 is given as CSVDGTSGRGDEQFF. The base sequence is TGCAGCGTAGATGGGACTAGCGGGAGAGGTGATGAGCAGTTCTTC.